The present T cell receptor (beta chain) was sequenced within a study of CD8 T cells in ankylosing spondylitis. Each CDR3 protein is one row after TCRdb ran MiXCR on the 5' RACE reads. The repertoire holds about 450,000 distinct CDR3 sequences, about 25% seen once, with about 0.92% in the top ten. Study observations and caveats: It appeared that ankylosing spondylitis blood was characterized by a TCR beta motif of about 8 highly homologous variants.

This clonotype came up a few times. Its antigen remains unidentified. V gave up 6 bases and J gave up 2 bases, with 23 bases separating them. The CDR3 has 16 amino acids. Germline V gives CDR1 DFQATT, CDR2 SNEGSKA (reference sequence). The chain couples TRBV20-1 to TRBJ2-7; D is perhaps TRBD2 (7 bases). The clonotype originates from a male donor with ankylosing spondylitis. The sample taken for sequencing was blood, either unsorted or a sorted T cell fraction (not recorded which). The CDR3 is CSAASRGGPVAYEQYF. DNA for the CDR3: TGCAGTGCCGCCTCTAGGGGGGGACCCGTCGCCTACGAGCAGTACTTC.